This is a list of T cell receptor beta chains from one sample in a study of technical replicates of blood from a handful of donors. The table came from immunoSEQ multiplex PCR; TCRdb's copy has only in-frame clones and leaves some out. The repertoire includes about 97,000 clones, under 96% of them detected once, and 0.21% sits in the top ten. The source material was T cells isolated from PBMCs. The receptors here all came from a human donor in good health. CDR3s include the opening cysteine and the closing phenylalanine or tryptophan. D genes are given only for firm matches. The size field is filled for only some rows; it gives once, few, many or a size class.

NA	TRBJ1-3	TRBV12-5	TRBD1	CASGLVRVQGASGNTIYF	TGTGCTAGTGGTTTGGTCCGAGTGCAGGGGGCCAGTGGAAACACCATATATTTT
NA	TRBJ1-6	TRBV9	TRBD1	CASSGGTGSDSPLHF	TGTGCCAGCAGCGGCGGGACAGGGAGTGATTCACCCCTCCACTTT
NA	TRBJ1-5	TRBV15	TRBD1	CATSNYRDSIEPQHF	TGTGCCACCAGCAACTACCGGGACAGCATTGAGCCCCAGCATTTT
NA	TRBJ1-4	TRBV5-6	TRBD1	CASSPWLGTAYEKLFF	TGTGCCAGCAGCCCATGGTTAGGGACAGCGTATGAAAAACTGTTTTTT
once	TRBJ1-6	TRBV6-5	NA	CASSLRNSPLHF	TGTGCCAGCAGTTTGCGGAATTCACCCCTCCACTTT
NA	TRBJ2-3	TRBV6-6	TRBD1	CASSYLDRVPDTQYF	TGTGCCAGCAGTTACTTGGACAGGGTTCCAGATACGCAGTATTTT
NA	TRBJ2-5	TRBV2	NA	CASSFTTSLETQYF	TGTGCCAGCAGTTTTACTACTAGTTTGGAGACCCAGTACTTC
NA	TRBJ1-1	TRBV5-1	NA	CASSFGGTGNTEAFF	TGCGCCAGCAGCTTTGGAGGGACGGGGAACACTGAAGCTTTCTTT
NA	TRBJ1-2	TRBV6-5	TRBD1	CASSSRDREPYGYTF	TGTGCCAGCAGTTCCCGGGACAGGGAGCCCTATGGCTACACCTTC
NA	TRBJ2-7	TRBV19	NA	CASSSGYEQYF	TGTGCCAGTAGTTCGGGTTACGAGCAGTACTTC
NA	TRBJ2-3	TRBV27	TRBD1	CASSPLRTGTSTDTQYF	TGTGCCAGCAGTCCTCTAAGGACAGGGACAAGCACAGATACGCAGTATTTT
NA	TRBJ2-7	TRBV11-3	TRBD1	CASSSGTGGYEQYF	TGTGCCAGCAGCTCCGGGACAGGGGGCTACGAGCAGTACTTC
NA	TRBJ2-1	TRBV29-1	TRBD2	CSVEGGSKQFF	TGCAGCGTTGAAGGCGGGAGTAAGCAGTTCTTC
NA	TRBJ1-1	TRBV10-3	NA	CAISESSPGKGEAFF	TGTGCCATCAGTGAGTCGTCTCCGGGAAAAGGTGAAGCTTTCTTT
NA	TRBJ2-1	TRBV6-1	TRBD2	CASSVSGGANEQFF	TGTGCCAGCAGTGTCAGCGGGGGGGCCAATGAGCAGTTCTTC
NA	TRBJ2-7	TRBV6-6	NA	CASSLRSHEQYF	TGTGCCAGCAGCCTCAGAAGTCACGAGCAGTACTTC
NA	TRBJ2-4	TRBV4-2	TRBD2	CASSYSGSGEAKNIQYF	TGTGCCAGCAGCTATAGCGGGAGCGGGGAGGCCAAAAACATTCAGTACTTC
NA	TRBJ1-1	TRBV6-6	TRBD1	CASRDRGPGNTEAFF	TGTGCCAGCAGAGACAGGGGGCCGGGGAACACTGAAGCTTTCTTT
NA	TRBJ1-3	TRBV7-8	NA	CASSGGYGSGNTIYF	TGTGCCAGCAGCGGAGGTTACGGCTCTGGAAACACCATATATTTT
NA	TRBJ1-1	TRBV13	NA	CASSYQGGDTEAFF	TGTGCCAGCAGCTATCAGGGTGGGGACACTGAAGCTTTCTTT
NA	TRBJ2-7	TRBV5-1	NA	CASSLEASAYYEQYF	TGCGCCAGCAGTTTGGAGGCTAGCGCCTACTACGAGCAGTACTTC
NA	TRBJ1-1	TRBV7-6	TRBD1	CASSHRTGDTEAFF	TGTGCCAGCAGCCATAGGACAGGGGATACTGAAGCTTTCTTT
NA	TRBJ1-5	TRBV7-3	NA	CASSFGLQGLPQHF	TGTGCCAGCAGCTTCGGCCTACAGGGTCTGCCCCAGCATTTT
NA	TRBJ2-3	TRBV7-6	NA	CASSFTGSDTQYF	TGTGCCAGCAGCTTTACAGGGTCAGATACGCAGTATTTT
NA	TRBJ2-6	TRBV28	TRBD1	CASSFLGQPGSGANVLTF	TGTGCCAGCAGTTTCTTGGGACAGCCCGGCTCTGGGGCCAACGTCCTGACTTTC
NA	TRBJ2-1	TRBV29-1	NA	CSANLASYNEQFF	TGCAGCGCTAATTTAGCGTCTTACAATGAGCAGTTCTTC
NA	TRBJ1-4	TRBV18	TRBD1	CASSPLGQGVEKLFF	TGTGCCAGCTCACCACTGGGACAGGGAGTTGAAAAACTGTTTTTT
NA	TRBJ1-6	TRBV18	NA	CASSPEVSYNSPLHF	TGTGCCAGCTCACCCGAGGTCTCCTATAATTCACCCCTCCACTTT
NA	TRBJ2-1	TRBV6-6	TRBD2	CASSGLAGGNEQFF	TGTGCCAGCAGCGGACTAGCGGGGGGGAATGAGCAGTTCTTC
NA	TRBJ2-7	TRBV7-3	TRBD2	CASSLTRGGPYEQYF	TGTGCCAGCAGCTTAACGCGGGGGGGCCCCTACGAGCAGTACTTC
NA	TRBJ1-1	TRBV5-5	NA	CASGVVGATEAFF	TGTGCCAGCGGTGTGGTGGGGGCGACTGAAGCTTTCTTT
NA	TRBJ2-7	TRBV7-9	NA	CASSSPTNTYEQYF	TGTGCCAGCAGCTCGCCGACTAACACCTACGAGCAGTACTTC
NA	TRBJ2-2	TRBV29-1	NA	CSVERSLTGELFF	TGCAGCGTTGAGCGGAGTCTCACCGGGGAGCTGTTTTTT
NA	TRBJ2-5	TRBV7-7	NA	CASSLAPREGTQYF	TGTGCTAGCAGCTTAGCGCCCAGGGAAGGGACCCAGTACTTC
NA	TRBJ2-7	TRBV28	TRBD2	CASRPSGSVYEQYF	TGTGCCAGCAGGCCTAGCGGGAGTGTCTACGAGCAGTACTTC
NA	TRBJ1-2	TRBV6-5	TRBD1	CASSLDEGGRTYGYTF	TGTGCCAGCAGTTTGGACGAAGGGGGCAGAACTTATGGCTACACCTTC
few	TRBJ2-5	TRBV10-1	TRBD1	CASSEDKGTGETQYF	TGCGCCAGCAGTGAGGATAAGGGGACAGGGGAGACCCAGTACTTC
NA	TRBJ2-2	TRBV29-1	NA	CSVGGRMNTGELFF	TGCAGCGTCGGGGGACGGATGAACACCGGGGAGCTGTTTTTT
NA	TRBJ2-1	TRBV15	NA	CATSRGGGFDEQFF	TGTGCCACCAGCAGAGGAGGGGGTTTCGATGAGCAGTTCTTC
NA	TRBJ1-2	TRBV28	NA	CASRVANYGYTF	TGTGCCAGCAGGGTAGCTAACTATGGCTACACCTTC
NA	TRBJ1-2	TRBV19	NA	CASSIQTGANYGYTF	TGTGCCAGTAGTATTCAGACAGGAGCTAACTATGGCTACACCTTC
NA	TRBJ1-2	TRBV30	NA	CAWVTGNYGYTF	TGTGCCTGGGTAACAGGAAACTATGGCTACACCTTC
once	TRBJ1-4	TRBV6-1	TRBD1	CASSVGQGSGEKLFF	TGTGCCAGCAGTGTAGGACAGGGGTCCGGGGAAAAACTGTTTTTT
NA	TRBJ1-1	TRBV5-1	NA	CASSLVYPGEGTEAFF	TGCGCCAGCAGCTTGGTTTATCCAGGTGAGGGCACTGAAGCTTTCTTT
NA	TRBJ2-7	TRBV10-2	TRBD1	CASSDPGQGGYEQYF	TGCGCCAGCAGTGACCCGGGACAGGGAGGGTACGAGCAGTACTTC
NA	TRBJ2-2	TRBV19	TRBD1	CASKGAGFVTGELFF	TGTGCCAGTAAGGGGGCAGGCTTCGTTACCGGGGAGCTGTTTTTT